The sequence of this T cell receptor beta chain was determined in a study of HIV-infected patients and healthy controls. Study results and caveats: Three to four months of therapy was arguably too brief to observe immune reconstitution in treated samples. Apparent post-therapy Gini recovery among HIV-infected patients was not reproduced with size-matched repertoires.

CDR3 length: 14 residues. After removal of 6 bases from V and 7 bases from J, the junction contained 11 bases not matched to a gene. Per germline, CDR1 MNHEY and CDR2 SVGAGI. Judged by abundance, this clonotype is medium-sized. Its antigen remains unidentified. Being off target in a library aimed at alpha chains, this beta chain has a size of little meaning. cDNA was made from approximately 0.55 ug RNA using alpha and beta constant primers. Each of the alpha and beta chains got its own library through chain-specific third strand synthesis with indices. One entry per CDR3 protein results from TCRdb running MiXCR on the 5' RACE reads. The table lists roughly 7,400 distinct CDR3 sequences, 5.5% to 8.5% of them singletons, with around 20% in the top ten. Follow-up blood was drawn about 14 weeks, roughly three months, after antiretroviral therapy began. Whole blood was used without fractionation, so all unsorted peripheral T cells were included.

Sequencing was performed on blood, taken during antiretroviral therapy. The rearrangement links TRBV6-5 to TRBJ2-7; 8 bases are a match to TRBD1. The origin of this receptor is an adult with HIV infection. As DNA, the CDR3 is TGTGCCAGCAGCATGGACAGGGCCCGTGGAGAGCAGTACTTC. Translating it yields CASSMDRARGEQYF.